The 20 T cell receptor beta chains listed next were all sequenced from one sample in a study of cytomegalovirus exposure and HLA in healthy donors. Both 60 Vbeta primers and 13 Jbeta primers went into the PCR. Sequenced by immunoSEQ multiplex PCR; TCRdb stores in-frame clones only, minus some. The sample shows around 130,000 clones, roughly 83% of them seen only once. Sequencing was carried out using PBMCs. Receptor source: a girl aged 2 to 10 in good health and CMV-seronegative.

The rearrangement uses TRBV30 and TRBJ1-2; the D gene is possibly TRBD1 (5 bases). V lost 3 bases to trimming and J lost 10 bases, with 12 bases between them. The germline gives CDR1 GTSNPN, CDR2 SVGIG (reference sequence). There are 11 residues in the CDR3. The CDR3 coding sequence is TGTGCCTGGAGCCAGGGTAGCCCCTACACCTTC. Translating it yields CAWSQGSPYTF.

CDR3 DNA: TGTGCCAGTAGTGTCCGGGACAGGGTGGGCACAGATACGCAGTATTTT. Translation gives CASSVRDRVGTDTQYF. The chain employs TRBV19 and TRBJ2-3; 9 positions agree with TRBD1. Unmatched junction bases numbered 7, after V lost 5 bases and J lost 1 base. In germline, CDR1 is LNHDA, CDR2 SQIVND (reference sequence). CDR3 size: 16 residues.

V is TRBV6-6 and J is TRBJ1-5, with 8 bases that match TRBD1. There are 15 residues in the CDR3. The J segment lost 6 bases and the V segment lost 2 bases, leaving 6 bases of the junction unmatched. Germline V gene lookup returns CDR1 MNHNY and CDR2 SVGAGI (reference sequence). DNA for the CDR3: TGTGCCAGCAGTTACACGGACAGGGCTCGTCAGCCCCAGCATTTT. It yields the protein CASSYTDRARQPQHF.

The chain employs TRBV4-1 and TRBJ2-7; weak D call: TRBD2 (5 bases). The CDR3 sequence is 14 residues long. V was cut by 4 bases and J by 5 bases, with 15 bases left in between. Germline V gene lookup returns CDR1 MGHRA and CDR2 YSYEKL. This CDR3 reads CASSPPSRLDEQYF. The CDR3 nucleotides read TGCGCCAGCAGCCCACCTAGCCGCCTCGACGAGCAGTACTTC.

This chain joins TRBV25-1 and TRBJ2-7; D perhaps matches TRBD2 (5 bases). Germline CDR1 is MGHDK and CDR2 is SYGVNS. The V and J ends lost 1 base and 4 bases respectively, with 8 bases between them. This CDR3 is built from 13 residues. The CDR3 DNA sequence: TGTGCCAGCAGTGAATTCGGACTGTACGAGCAGTACTTC. It encodes CASSEFGLYEQYF.

This sequence joins TRBV19 and TRBJ1-5, with 8 bases fitting TRBD1. Germline-derived CDR1 and CDR2 are LNHDA and SQIVND (reference sequence). Germline trimming cut 6 bases from V and 4 bases from J; bases unmatched to any gene: 8. The CDR3 spans 15 residues. In DNA form, the CDR3 reads TGTGCCAGTAGCCAAGGACAGGGAAGTAATCAGCCCCAGCATTTT. Protein product: CASSQGQGSNQPQHF.

With regard to this clone: One end of the junction is discordant with germline, which a read error may explain. J is TRBJ1-3 and V is TRBV19; TRBD1 matches at 8 bases. The CDR3 runs to 15 residues. Per the germline V gene, CDR1 is LNHDA and CDR2 is SQIVND (reference sequence). DNA of the CDR3: TGTGCCAGTAGTTTAGACAGGGGTTCCGGAAACACCATATATTTT. This translates into CASSLDRGSGNTIYF.

The rearrangement uses TRBV7-3 and TRBJ2-5; 12 nucleotides line up with TRBD2. V lost 5 bases, J lost 4 bases, and 2 bases stayed unmatched. Germline-derived CDR1 and CDR2 are SGHTA and FQGTGA. The CDR3 contains 14 residues. The CDR3 nucleotides are TGTGCCAGCAGCGAGGGACTAGCGGGAGAGACCCAGTACTTC. It codes for CASSEGLAGETQYF.

The V gene is TRBV6-1, the J gene TRBJ2-1; D possibly corresponds to TRBD2 (6 bases). Trimming left V 2 bases short and J 8 bases short, with 16 bases between. The CDR3 covers 15 residues. Per germline, CDR1 MNHNS and CDR2 SASEGT. The CDR3 is CASSERAGSWDEQFF. CDR3 in DNA: TGTGCCAGCAGTGAAAGGGCGGGGTCCTGGGATGAGCAGTTCTTC.

This clone turned up a few times. This chain joins TRBV7-2 and TRBJ2-1, with 9 bases that match TRBD2. Per germline, CDR1 SGHTA and CDR2 FQGNSA. This CDR3 spans 17 amino acids. J gave up 2 bases and V 1 base, and 6 bases lay outside the gene matches. The CDR3 loop is CASSLVGSSGAYNEQFF. CDR3 in DNA: TGTGCCAGCAGCTTAGTAGGATCTAGCGGGGCCTACAATGAGCAGTTCTTC.

The DNA of the CDR3 is TGCGCCAGCAGGATGACTAGCGGGAGTTCCTACTACGAGCAGTACTTC. Protein sequence: CASRMTSGSSYYEQYF. The genes are TRBV4-1 and TRBJ2-7, with 12 bases identical to TRBD2. J gave up 3 bases and V 6 bases, and 9 bases lay outside the gene matches. Germline V gives CDR1 MGHRA, CDR2 YSYEKL. CDR3 size: 16 residues.

The rearrangement joins TRBV11-3 to TRBJ1-1, with 10 positions matching TRBD1. CDR3 length: 15 residues. Germline CDR1 and CDR2: SGHNT and YENEEA. V was clipped by 5 bases and J by 0 bases; unmatched bases: 3. This CDR3 reads CASSHGTGVNTEAFF. DNA for the CDR3: TGTGCCAGCAGCCACGGGACAGGGGTGAACACTGAAGCTTTCTTT. The full variable domain, rest sourced from reference TRBV11-3 and TRBJ1-1, is EAGVVQSPRYKIIEKKQPVAFWCNPISGHNTLYWYLQNLGQGPELLIRYENEEAVDDSQLPKDRFSAERLKGVDSTLKIQPAELGDSAVYLCASSHGTGVNTEAFFGQGTRLTVV.

The V call is TRBV7-9, the J call TRBJ1-4; D unclear. There are 15 residues in the CDR3. Trimming stripped 5 bases from V and 10 bases from J, with 20 bases between. Germline CDR1 SEHNR, CDR2 FQNEAQ (reference sequence). CDR3 loop: CASSRFQAPNLKLFF. CDR3 sequence (DNA): TGTGCCAGCAGCAGGTTCCAGGCGCCAAACCTAAAACTGTTTTTT.

The genes are TRBV7-9 and TRBJ2-5; unclear D gene. V gave up 1 base and J gave up 2 bases, with 8 bases separating them. The CDR3 spans 14 residues. Germline CDR1 and CDR2: SEHNR and FQNEAQ (reference sequence). CDR3 in amino acids: CASSLVLGQETQYF. The CDR3, as DNA: TGTGCCAGCAGCTTAGTTCTCGGGCAAGAGACCCAGTACTTC.

This clone was seen more than once but under ten times. V gene TRBV9 combines with J gene TRBJ1-1; a weak D match, TRBD1 (6 bases). The V end lost 2 bases, the J end lost 6 bases, and 11 bases lay between the germline ends. The germline V gene encodes CDR1 SGDLS and CDR2 YYNGEE. The CDR3 has 13 amino acids. DNA for the CDR3: TGTGCCAGCAGCGTTAGTCGGACAGCTGAAGCTTTCTTT. Its translation: CASSVSRTAEAFF.

The rearrangement joins TRBV2 to TRBJ1-2; D not certain. CDR1 and CDR2 from the germline V gene are SNHLY and FYNNEI. V gave up 7 bases and J gave up 0 bases, with 9 bases separating them. The CDR3 extends over 13 amino acids. The CDR3 loop is CASNLEANYGYTF. The CDR3 DNA reads TGTGCCAGCAACTTAGAGGCTAACTATGGCTACACCTTC.

V gene TRBV19 combines with J gene TRBJ1-3; 7 nucleotides align to TRBD1. Germline V lookup: CDR1 LNHDA, CDR2 SQIVND (reference sequence). V lost 6 bases and J lost 2; bases outside the gene matches: 7. This CDR3 region has 15 residues. The CDR3 here is CASRHDRAAGNTIYF. CDR3 bases: TGTGCCAGTAGACACGACAGGGCTGCTGGAAACACCATATATTTT. Looking up the rest from reference TRBV19 and TRBJ1-3 gives the full variable domain: DGGITQSPKYLFRKEGQNVTLSCEQNLNHDAMYWYRQDPGQGLRLIYYSQIVNDFQKGDIAEGYSVSREKKESFPLTVTSAQKNPTAFYLCASRHDRAAGNTIYFGEGSWLTVV.

The chain joins TRBV18 to TRBJ1-1; 7 bases are a match to TRBD1. The CDR3 has 15 amino acids. The V segment lost 2 bases and the J segment 0 bases; nucleotides outside the gene matches: 3. CDR1 and CDR2 from the germline V gene are KGHSH and LQKENI. CDR3 bases: TGTGCCAGCTCACCAGAGACAGGGCTGAACACTGAAGCTTTCTTT. This sequence encodes CASSPETGLNTEAFF.

The chain uses TRBV29-1 and TRBJ1-5; no clear D gene. CDR1 and CDR2 from the germline V gene are SQVTM and ANQGSEA. The ends were cut back, 4 bases at V and 3 bases at J, with 13 bases in the middle. The CDR3 spans 14 residues. The CDR3 sequence: CSVGSDKNNQPQHF. The CDR3 DNA sequence: TGCAGCGTTGGATCCGACAAAAACAATCAGCCCCAGCATTTT.

The V and J genes are TRBV7-6 and TRBJ1-2; no definite D call. Germline V gene sequence: CDR1 SGHVS, CDR2 FNYEAQ. The CDR3 spans 13 residues. The ends were cut back, 4 bases at V and 7 bases at J, with 13 bases in the middle. CDR3 coding DNA: TGTGCCAGCAGCTCCATCGGCACGGGTGGCTACACCTTC. Translated: CASSSIGTGGYTF.